This passage covers 27 T cell receptor beta chains from one sample sequenced in a study of cytomegalovirus exposure and HLA in healthy donors. PCR was performed using 60 Vbeta and 13 Jbeta primers. Here immunoSEQ multiplex PCR was the method, and the copy in TCRdb shows in-frame clones only, minus some. The table records around 150,000 clones, around 9.6% of them present only once. Sequencing was carried out using PBMCs. These receptor sequences come from a male donor in good health and CMV-seronegative.

The chain carries TRBV28 and TRBJ2-7; 9 nucleotides agree with TRBD2. The CDR3 has 15 amino acids. Losses at the gene ends were 6 bases for V and 3 bases for J; bases not matched to a gene: 9. CDR1 and CDR2 (germline): MDHEN, SYDVKM. CDR3: CASSLAGGDLYEQYF. In nucleotides, the CDR3 is TGTGCCAGCAGCTTGGCGGGGGGGGACCTCTACGAGCAGTACTTC.

The sample holds a few counts of this clone. The chain employs TRBV6-1 and TRBJ2-3; D perhaps matches TRBD1 (6 bases). The CDR3 is made up of 15 amino acids. CDR1 is MNHNS, CDR2 SASEGT, per germline. V was cut by 5 bases and J by 6 bases, with 18 bases left in between. The CDR3 DNA sequence: TGTGCCAGCAGTTCAGGGGCATGGAGGACCGATACGCAGTATTTT. Its protein is CASSSGAWRTDTQYF.

Concerning this clone itself: Other DNA sequences from this sample encode an identical CDR3 as well. This sequence joins TRBV5-1 and TRBJ2-2, with 10 bases that match TRBD1. This CDR3 comprises 16 residues. Germline CDR1 SGHRS, CDR2 YFSETQ. V was clipped by 4 bases and J by 5 bases; unmatched bases: 8. The CDR3 nucleotides read TGCGCCAGCAGCGAACGACAGGGGGCACTGACCGGGGAGCTGTTTTTT. This encodes CASSERQGALTGELFF.

The rearrangement uses TRBV29-1 and TRBJ2-2; D remains unclear. V was clipped by 7 bases and J by 6 bases, with 12 bases between them. Germline values: CDR1 SQVTM, CDR2 ANQGSEA. The CDR3 has 12 residues. CDR3 bases: TGCAGCGGCCTAGGCGAGGCCGGGGAGCTGTTTTTT. Residues: CSGLGEAGELFF.

The chain couples TRBV5-8 to TRBJ2-2; D ambiguous. CDR3 length: 16 residues. Germline CDR1 and CDR2: SGHTS and YDEGEE. Trimming removed 0 bases from V and 4 bases from J, with 13 bases in between. CDR3 bases: TGTGCCAGCAGCTTGGGGCAGGATCTCCTCACCGGGGAGCTGTTTTTT. It specifies CASSLGQDLLTGELFF.

The chain combines TRBV30 with TRBJ1-4; maybe TRBD1 (6 bases). The CDR3 spans 13 residues. Trimming removed 0 bases from V and 11 bases from J, with 13 bases in between. The germline V gene has CDR1 GTSNPN and CDR2 SVGIG (reference sequence). The CDR3 here is CAWSVSSGAKLFF. The CDR3 nucleotides read TGTGCCTGGAGTGTTTCGTCAGGGGCGAAACTGTTTTTT.

The V and J genes are TRBV4-1 and TRBJ1-2; a possible D gene is TRBD1 (5 bases). Germline V gene data show CDR1 as MGHRA and CDR2 as YSYEKL. V lost 1 base and J lost 8, with 11 bases in between. The CDR3 length is 13 residues. CDR3 in amino acids: CASSQARVGGYTF. CDR3 sequence (DNA): TGCGCCAGCAGCCAAGCCAGGGTAGGAGGCTACACCTTC.

V usage is TRBV9 and J usage is TRBJ2-2, with D maybe TRBD2 (6 bases). Trimming cost V 2 bases and J 0 bases, with 8 bases left between them. The CDR3 sequence is 15 residues long. Looked up from germline, CDR1 is SGDLS and CDR2 is YYNGEE. The CDR3 DNA reads TGTGCCAGCAGCGTGGGACTGACGAACACCGGGGAGCTGTTTTTT. Translated: CASSVGLTNTGELFF. The full variable domain, its missing parts supplied by reference TRBV9 and TRBJ2-2, is DSGVTQTPKHLITATGQRVTLRCSPRSGDLSVYWYQQSLDQGLQFLIQYYNGEERAKGNILERFSAQQFPDLHSELNLSSLELGDSALYFCASSVGLTNTGELFFGEGSRLTVL.

This clone was picked up a small number of times. CDR3 coding DNA: TGTGCCATCAGAGGGGGGGGACAGGGATTTGAAGCTTTCTTT. This sequence encodes CAIRGGGQGFEAFF. V gene TRBV10-3 combines with J gene TRBJ1-1; 9 bases line up with TRBD1. CDR3 length: 14 residues. V shed 6 bases and J 7 bases; nucleotides not matched to a gene: 9. In germline, CDR1 is ENHRY, CDR2 SYGVKD.

This clone occurred a few times. The chain joins TRBV5-6 to TRBJ1-1; D is unresolved. Germline V gives CDR1 SGHDT, CDR2 YYEEEE. The V and J ends lost 0 bases and 1 base respectively, with 13 bases between them. The length of the CDR3 is 16 residues. The CDR3 sequence: CASSLGLRGQNTEAFF. The CDR3, as DNA: TGTGCCAGCAGCTTGGGTCTTCGAGGTCAGAACACTGAAGCTTTCTTT.

The V call is TRBV6-5, the J call TRBJ2-2, with a tentative D call TRBD2 (6 bases). The germline V gene has CDR1 MNHEY and CDR2 SVGAGI. The V gene lost 6 bases and the J gene lost 5 bases, with 13 bases spanning the gap. The CDR3 is made up of 14 amino acids. The CDR3 here is CASSPVRGTGELFF. The CDR3 nucleotides read TGTGCCAGCAGCCCCGTCCGGGGGACCGGGGAGCTGTTTTTT.

This clone turned up a few times. The junction departs from germline at one end; a sequencing error may be responsible. This rearrangement joins TRBV7-9 to TRBJ2-1; 12 bases are a match to TRBD2. In germline, CDR1 is SEHNR, CDR2 FQNEAQ (reference sequence). This CDR3 contains 12 residues. The CDR3 region has the DNA TGTGCCAGCAGCTTAGCACTAGCGGGAGGTATCTTC. As protein: CASSLALAGGIF.

There are a few counts of this clone. The chain is built from TRBV9 and TRBJ1-2, with D possibly being TRBD1 (6 bases). CDR1 is SGDLS and CDR2 is YYNGEE in the germline V gene. The CDR3 is made up of 18 amino acids. Trimming took 3 bases from V and 4 from J, leaving 25 bases between them. Here the CDR3 reads CASSAEYRVLKDAYGYTF. The CDR3 DNA sequence: TGTGCCAGCAGCGCTGAATACAGGGTGCTCAAGGACGCCTATGGCTACACCTTC.

The V call is TRBV10-3, the J call TRBJ1-2; 11 nucleotides agree with TRBD1. With 7 bases clipped from V and 8 bases from J, the junction kept 15 bases outside the gene matches. The CDR3 sequence is 16 residues long. Looked up from germline, CDR1 is ENHRY and CDR2 is SYGVKD. CDR3 amino acids: CAITNDRDRGVGGYTF. CDR3 nucleotide sequence: TGTGCCATCACCAACGACCGGGACAGGGGGGTTGGGGGCTACACCTTC.

In this sample, this clone turned up a few times. J is TRBJ1-6 and V is TRBV27; 10 bases are a match to TRBD1. The CDR3 extends over 14 amino acids. Germline loops: CDR1 MNHEY, CDR2 SMNVEV (reference sequence). V shed 9 bases and J 4 bases; nucleotides not matched to a gene: 3. The CDR3 sequence is CASRGQGYNSPLHF. Written as DNA, the CDR3 is TGTGCCAGTCGGGGACAGGGGTATAATTCACCCCTCCACTTT.

This clone was detected only a few times. This CDR3 is also generated by other DNA sequences in the sample. The chain couples TRBV19 to TRBJ2-5; a weak D match, TRBD2 (6 bases). The CDR3 is 12 residues long. V gave up 6 bases and J gave up 5 bases, with 10 bases separating them. Germline lookup yields CDR1 LNHDA and CDR2 SQIVND (reference sequence). DNA for the CDR3: TGTGCCAGTAGGCAGGCGGGGGAGACCCAGTACTTC. It is translated as CASRQAGETQYF.

V usage is TRBV2 and J usage is TRBJ2-5, with D hard to call. The CDR3 is 14 amino acids. Germline V gives CDR1 SNHLY, CDR2 FYNNEI. V shed 2 bases and J shed 3 bases, with 10 bases lying between them. DNA of the CDR3: TGTGCCAGCAGTGAATTGGGTCGGGAAGAGACCCAGTACTTC. This translates into CASSELGREETQYF.

This clone showed up just a few times. The same CDR3 also results from other DNA sequences found in this sample. V usage is TRBV28 and J usage is TRBJ1-5; D call uncertain. The germline V gene has CDR1 MDHEN and CDR2 SYDVKM. The CDR3 consists of 12 residues. Between the trimmed V and J ends, which lost 6 bases and 7 bases, there was a span of 10 bases. CDR3 amino acids: CASSSAGQPQHF. The DNA of the CDR3 is TGTGCCAGCAGCAGCGCGGGGCAGCCCCAGCATTTT.

In this sample, this clone turned up a few times. This chain links TRBV28 with TRBJ2-1; D is ambiguous. V was pared by 4 bases and J by 5 bases, with 18 bases between. The CDR3 covers 16 residues. Germline CDR1 MDHEN, CDR2 SYDVKM. CDR3 amino acids: CASSSSTFLKNNEQFF. CDR3 nucleotide sequence: TGTGCCAGCAGTTCTTCAACATTTTTGAAGAACAATGAGCAGTTCTTC. The complete variable domain, with remaining parts taken from reference TRBV28 and TRBJ2-1, reads DVKVTQSSRYLVKRTGEKVFLECVQDMDHENMFWYRQDPGLGLRLIYFSYDVKMKEKGDIPEGYSVSREKKERFSLILESASTNQTSMYLCASSSSTFLKNNEQFFGPGTRLTVL.

The chain employs TRBV15 and TRBJ2-7; a possible D gene is TRBD2 (6 bases). The V end was cut by 2 bases, the J end by 3 bases, with 11 bases between. CDR3 size: 14 residues. CDR1 and CDR2 from the germline V gene are LNHNV and YYDKDF (reference sequence). CDR3: CATSRPRGNYEQYF. For the CDR3, the DNA is TGTGCCACCAGCAGACCCCGCGGGAACTACGAGCAGTACTTC.

This clone has more than one count but fewer than ten. The CDR3 DNA follows: TGTGCCAGCGCCGCGGGCTATAGCAATCAGCCCCAGCATTTT. This sequence encodes CASAAGYSNQPQHF. This chain links TRBV27 with TRBJ1-5; D is undetermined. Trimming took off 8 bases at V and 0 bases at J, with 11 bases between the two ends. Germline V gene data show CDR1 as MNHEY and CDR2 as SMNVEV (reference sequence). The CDR3 totals 14 residues.

This clone was recorded a few times. The chain combines TRBV5-1 with TRBJ1-3; TRBD1 might be the D (6 bases). This CDR3 contains 14 residues. Germline values: CDR1 SGHRS, CDR2 YFSETQ. The V and J ends lost 0 bases and 4 bases respectively, with 8 bases between them. The CDR3 here is CASSLAGVGNTIYF. The CDR3 nucleotides read TGCGCCAGCAGCTTGGCAGGGGTAGGAAACACCATATATTTT.

The sample holds a few counts of this clone. The chain carries TRBV19 and TRBJ2-3, with D perhaps matching TRBD2 (5 bases). Trimming shortened V by 3 bases and J by 0 bases, and 13 bases separated the two germline ends. Germline V CDR1 and CDR2: LNHDA, SQIVND (reference sequence). CDR3 length: 16 amino acids. The CDR3: CASSIGVRRSTDTQYF. CDR3 bases: TGTGCCAGTAGTATCGGGGTGAGAAGGAGCACAGATACGCAGTATTTT. Variable domain in full (rest from reference TRBV19 and TRBJ2-3): DGGITQSPKYLFRKEGQNVTLSCEQNLNHDAMYWYRQDPGQGLRLIYYSQIVNDFQKGDIAEGYSVSREKKESFPLTVTSAQKNPTAFYLCASSIGVRRSTDTQYFGPGTRLTVL.

This clone was seen a handful of times. DNA of the CDR3: TGTGCCACCCAGCGACCGGCAAACACTGAAGCTTTCTTT. It yields the protein CATQRPANTEAFF. This chain uses TRBV10-3 with TRBJ1-1; unclear D gene. This CDR3 is built from 13 residues. V was cut by 10 bases and J by 2 bases, with 14 bases left in between. Per the germline V gene, CDR1 is ENHRY and CDR2 is SYGVKD.

This rearrangement joins TRBV30 to TRBJ1-2; no clear D. Germline V gene sequence: CDR1 GTSNPN, CDR2 SVGIG (reference sequence). V was clipped by 5 bases and J by 6 bases, with 16 bases between them. This CDR3 contains 13 residues. The CDR3 region has the DNA TGTGCCTGGTTCGCCCCACAGCTCAATGGCTACACCTTC. The encoded protein is CAWFAPQLNGYTF.

This clone was picked up a small number of times. The chain uses TRBV29-1 and TRBJ2-7; 12 bases fit TRBD2. CDR3 length equals 13 residues. V dropped 6 bases and J dropped 2; count of bases not matched to a gene: 2. Germline values: CDR1 SQVTM, CDR2 ANQGSEA. CDR3 loop: CSVLAGGPYEQYF. CDR3 DNA: TGCAGCGTACTAGCGGGAGGCCCCTACGAGCAGTACTTC.

This rearrangement joins TRBV6-1 to TRBJ1-1, with TRBD1 matching 7 bases. Germline CDR1 reads MNHNS; CDR2 reads SASEGT. This CDR3 is 13 amino acids long. V trimming: 5 bases; J trimming: 1 base; junction bases outside the gene matches: 1. For the CDR3, the DNA is TGTGCCAGCAGTTCAGGGGGGAACACTGAAGCTTTCTTT. Residues: CASSSGGNTEAFF.